This is a list of T cell receptor beta chains from one sample in a study of T cell repertoires in cytomegalovirus infection. TCRdb re-derived calls from the reads in MiXCR, one entry per CDR3 protein. The sample includes roughly 800,000 distinct CDR3 sequences, 25% to 30% of them seen just once. No antigen has been assigned to these receptors. This material consisted of cultured CD8+ T cells from PBMCs, taken from culture after CMV antigen stimulation. The receptors shown here come from a human donor in good health (CMV status not recorded). Some clones in this sample may be carry-over from other donors' samples. Both conserved end residues are part of each CDR3. The D gene is left open where the match is weak. Some rows have no size entry. The others give once, few or many, or a class for an expanded clone.

d_call	v_call	j_call	clone_size	cdr3_aa	cdr3_nt
.	TRBV11-2	TRBJ1-3	.	CASTPRGGSSGNTIYF	TGTGCCAGCACCCCCCGGGGGGGAAGCTCTGGAAACACCATATATTTT
.	TRBV7-7	TRBJ2-5	many	CASSLARQETQYF	TGTGCTAGCAGCTTAGCGCGGCAAGAGACCCAGTACTTC
.	TRBV27	TRBJ2-3	.	CATIDLNTDTQYF	TGTGCCACCATCGACCTAAACACAGATACGCAGTATTTT
TRBD2	TRBV6-8	TRBJ2-1	.	CASSAGGVNEQFF	TGTGCCAGCTCAGCGGGGGGGGTGAATGAGCAGTTCTTC
.	TRBV7-6	TRBJ2-5	few	CASSLRLAKETQYF	TGTGCCAGCAGCTTAAGGCTAGCTAAAGAGACCCAGTACTTC
.	TRBV4-1	TRBJ1-4	.	CASSQVFLSTGRGKLFF	TGTGCCAGCAGCCAAGTGTTTCTGTCTACTGGGCGGGGAAAACTGTTTTTT
TRBD2	TRBV4-1	TRBJ2-1	.	CASSQTSGLNEQFF	TGCGCCAGCAGCCAAACTAGCGGGCTCAATGAGCAGTTCTTC
.	TRBV9	TRBJ2-2	.	CASSVYGSTGELFF	TGTGCCAGCAGCGTATATGGGAGCACCGGGGAGCTGTTTTTT
.	TRBV7-6	TRBJ1-2	many	CASSLAAGGYTF	TGTGCCAGCAGCTTAGCCGCGGGTGGCTACACCTTC
TRBD1	TRBV6-1	TRBJ2-7	.	CASSDPGPGQGHWSYEQYF	TGTGCCAGCAGTGATCCCGGTCCCGGACAGGGACATTGGTCCTACGAGCAGTACTTC
.	TRBV6-2/TRBV6-3	TRBJ1-5	few	CASSYKAGPRGSQPQHF	TGTGCCAGCAGTTACAAGGCAGGGCCACGAGGTAGTCAGCCCCAGCATTTT
.	TRBV5-5	TRBJ2-6	few	CASSLPGEGGANVLTF	TGTGCCAGCAGCTTGCCAGGGGAAGGTGGGGCCAACGTCCTGACTTTC
.	TRBV7-9	TRBJ1-1	.	CASSDLGAEAFF	TGTGCCAGCAGCGACCTCGGGGCTGAAGCTTTCTTT
.	TRBV7-6	TRBJ1-1	many	CASSLVLTGNTEAFF	TGTGCCAGCAGCTTAGTTCTTACAGGGAACACTGAAGCTTTCTTT
.	TRBV19	TRBJ1-5	few	CASSFPRTDQPQHF	TGTGCCAGTAGTTTCCCCAGGACGGATCAGCCCCAGCATTTT
TRBD1	TRBV7-2	TRBJ1-4	many	CASSLEGAGYNEKLFF	TGTGCCAGCAGCTTAGAGGGGGCAGGTTACAATGAAAAACTGTTTTTT
.	TRBV13	TRBJ2-3	.	CASSLGPMGDTQYF	TGTGCCAGCAGCTTAGGCCCGATGGGAGATACGCAGTATTTT
.	TRBV11-2	TRBJ2-1	few	CASSSTPEQFF	TGTGCCAGCAGTTCAACCCCTGAGCAGTTCTTC